This T cell receptor beta chain was found in a study of blood T cell repertoires in COVID-19. Turning to the study itself: The analysed material was cDNA or gDNA that came from T cells, B-cell-depleted T cells, or PBMCs.

CDR1 and CDR2 from the germline V gene are LNHDA and SQIVND (reference sequence). The J segment lost 6 bases and the V segment lost 7 bases, leaving 5 bases of the junction unmatched. CDR3 length equals 13 residues. The authors' processing: Quantification of nucleated cells was approximated via reference gene primer amplification. Assay: immunoSEQ multiplex PCR; the TCRdb copy retains only in-frame clones and omits some. V and J calls and clone size follow that table, whereas D and trimming were derived from the DNA. The top ten clones hold 1.5% to 2% of a sample with around 400,000 clones, just under 90% of them seen once. Cohort 3 recovery required two negative PCRs, clearance, or symptom resolution.

The sequencing sample was made of PBMCs or T cells enriched from blood (not recorded which). This clonotype was obtained from a woman in her 30s who had recovered from COVID-19. The chain combines TRBV19 with TRBJ1-5; TRBD1 matches 8 bases. The CDR3 sequence: CASTDRAGQPQHF. The CDR3 nucleotides are TGTGCCAGTACGGACAGGGCAGGTCAGCCCCAGCATTTT.